The next 21 T cell receptor beta chains were all read from a single sample in a study of CD8 T cells in ankylosing spondylitis. In TCRdb, the 5' RACE reads were re-called with MiXCR into one record per CDR3 protein. This table has 250,000 to 300,000 distinct CDR3 sequences, around 18% appearing once. Sequences were obtained from blood, either unsorted or a sorted T cell fraction (not recorded which). The receptor source for this set is a male donor with ankylosing spondylitis or in good health (not recorded which).

The chain couples TRBV6-5 to TRBJ2-2, with TRBD2 matching 14 bases. V gave up 4 bases and J gave up 6 bases; unmatched junction bases: 7. Germline V lookup: CDR1 MNHEY, CDR2 SVGAGI. The CDR3 has 17 residues. CDR3 sequence reads: CASSSPGLAGGAGELFF. CDR3 DNA: TGTGCCAGCAGTTCCCCCGGACTAGCGGGAGGAGCCGGGGAGCTGTTTTTT.

This clonotype was seen only a few times. This chain connects TRBV4-2 to TRBJ2-1; 15 positions match TRBD2. The CDR3 is 20 amino acids. The germline V gene has CDR1 LGHNA and CDR2 YNFKEQ. V gave up 1 base and J gave up 0 bases; unmatched junction bases: 7. CDR3 coding DNA: TGTGCCAGCAGCCAAGTACGGGGACTAGCGGGGGGAAGCTCCTACAATGAGCAGTTCTTC. As protein: CASSQVRGLAGGSSYNEQFF.

The V and J genes are TRBV27 and TRBJ2-1; no clear D. Between the trimmed V and J ends, which lost 5 bases and 4 bases, there was a span of 6 bases. The CDR3 totals 12 residues. Germline lookup yields CDR1 MNHEY and CDR2 SMNVEV (reference sequence). The CDR3 sequence: CASSAQYNEQFF. The CDR3 nucleotides read TGTGCCAGCAGTGCGCAATACAATGAGCAGTTCTTC.

The chain combines TRBV5-1 with TRBJ2-5, with 9 bases lining up with TRBD2. Germline values: CDR1 SGHRS, CDR2 YFSETQ. V lost 4 bases and J lost 5; bases outside the gene matches: 9. The CDR3 has 15 amino acids. DNA for the CDR3: TGCGCCAGCAGCATCAGCGGGGGGCTTTTCGAGACCCAGTACTTC. Translated, it gives CASSISGGLFETQYF.

The V and J genes are TRBV4-1 and TRBJ2-7, with 10 bases aligning to TRBD1. V was pared by 0 bases and J by 6 bases, with 8 bases of the junction left unmatched. This CDR3 is 16 amino acids long. Germline assignment: CDR1 MGHRA and CDR2 YSYEKL. CDR3 in DNA: TGCGCCAGCAGCCAAGATCCCGGGACAGGGGTGCTCGAGCAGTACGTC. Translation: CASSQDPGTGVLEQYV.

The chain uses TRBV11-2 and TRBJ2-7; D is possibly TRBD2 (5 bases). The V gene's germline CDR1 is SGHAT and CDR2 FQNNGV. The CDR3 runs to 13 residues. Trimming took off 1 base at V and 4 bases at J, with 8 bases between the two ends. The CDR3: CASSLGEGYEQYV. The CDR3 DNA is TGTGCCAGCAGCTTAGGTGAGGGTTACGAGCAGTACGTC.

V and J are TRBV29-1 and TRBJ2-1, with D tentatively TRBD1 (8 bases). The CDR3 extends over 13 amino acids. With 4 bases removed from V and 13 bases from J, the gap between germline ends came to 20 bases. Germline CDR1 SQVTM, CDR2 ANQGSEA. The CDR3 reads CSVVQGEGRGQFF. The CDR3 bases are TGCAGCGTTGTACAGGGGGAGGGCCGCGGTCAGTTCTTC.

This clonotype was observed a handful of times. CDR3 sequence: CASSQEVGAGGSGELFF. The CDR3, as DNA: TGCGCCAGCAGCCAAGAAGTTGGAGCGGGAGGGTCCGGGGAGCTGTTTTTT. The chain joins TRBV4-1 to TRBJ2-2; 10 bases line up with TRBD2. Germline values: CDR1 MGHRA, CDR2 YSYEKL. V was pared by 0 bases and J by 6 bases, with 7 bases of the junction left unmatched. The length of the CDR3 is 17 residues.

This clonotype occurred a few times. This chain links TRBV24-1 with TRBJ1-4; D unclear. V was pared by 0 bases and J by 7 bases, with 8 bases between. Germline loops: CDR1 KGHDR, CDR2 SFDVKD. This CDR3 region has 14 residues. CDR3 bases: TGTGCCACCAGTGATTTGCGGGCTGGTGAAAAACTGTTTTTT. Protein product: CATSDLRAGEKLFF.

The chain carries TRBV20-1 and TRBJ2-1; unclear D gene. Germline-derived CDR1 and CDR2 are DFQATT and SNEGSKA (reference sequence). CDR3 length: 13 amino acids. V dropped 4 bases and J dropped 7 bases, with 14 bases sitting between them. CDR3 coding DNA: TGCAGTGCTACTGAACCGGCCTCTAATGAGCAGTTCTTC. Translated, it gives CSATEPASNEQFF.

This clonotype has more than one count but fewer than ten. The chain is built from TRBV9 and TRBJ1-5, with 7 positions matching TRBD1. This CDR3 has 14 amino acids. Germline trimming cut 4 bases from V and 6 bases from J; bases unmatched to any gene: 7. Germline V lookup: CDR1 SGDLS, CDR2 YYNGEE. The CDR3 loop reads CASSPGGQGQPQHF. CDR3 nucleotide sequence: TGTGCCAGCAGCCCAGGGGGGCAGGGTCAGCCCCAGCATTTT. Together with reference TRBV9 and TRBJ1-5, the CDR3 gives the full variable domain: DSGVTQTPKHLITATGQRVTLRCSPRSGDLSVYWYQQSLDQGLQFLIQYYNGEERAKGNILERFSAQQFPDLHSELNLSSLELGDSALYFCASSPGGQGQPQHFGDGTRLSIL.

The chain couples TRBV12-3 or TRBV12-4 to TRBJ2-5; D is perhaps TRBD1 or TRBD2 (5 bases each). V lost 2 bases to trimming and J lost 5 bases, with 9 bases between them. This CDR3 has 13 residues. The CDR3: CASSLRGVETQYF. Written as DNA, the CDR3 is TGTGCCAGCAGTTTACGAGGGGTTGAGACCCAGTACTTC.

This clonotype appeared a few times. The chain combines TRBV5-1 with TRBJ1-2; D is unclear. Germline lookup yields CDR1 SGHRS and CDR2 YFSETQ. The CDR3 has 14 residues. V lost 0 bases, J lost 4 bases, and 10 bases lay in between. The CDR3 DNA sequence: TGCGCCAGCAGCTTGGGTCAGACCCTCTATGGCTACACCTTC. This sequence encodes CASSLGQTLYGYTF. The full variable domain, its missing parts supplied by reference TRBV5-1 and TRBJ1-2, is KAGVTQTPRYLIKTRGQQVTLSCSPISGHRSVSWYQQTPGQGLQFLFEYFSETQRNKGNFPGRFSGRQFSNSRSEMNVSTLELGDSALYLCASSLGQTLYGYTFGSGTRLTVV.

This clonotype was recorded many times. This chain connects TRBV9 to TRBJ1-1; no reliable D call. Germline-derived CDR1 and CDR2 are SGDLS and YYNGEE. This CDR3 is 13 amino acids long. V was trimmed by 0 bases and J by 7 bases, leaving 10 bases between them. CDR3 DNA sequence: TGTGCCAGCAGCGTAGGGTTATGGGGTGAAGCTTTCTTT. Amino acids: CASSVGLWGEAFF.

The chain has TRBV9 and TRBJ2-4; tentative D call: TRBD2 (7 bases). The CDR3 is 18 residues long. With 5 bases removed from V and 0 bases from J, the gap between germline ends came to 21 bases. CDR1 SGDLS and CDR2 YYNGEE come from the germline V gene. CDR3: CASSGGGANSLAKNIQYF. CDR3 nucleotides: TGTGCCAGCAGTGGCGGGGGCGCAAACTCCTTAGCCAAAAACATTCAGTACTTC.

In this sample, this clonotype turned up a few times. This chain connects TRBV20-1 to TRBJ2-3, with 11 bases identical to TRBD2. Germline V gene sequence: CDR1 DFQATT, CDR2 SNEGSKA (reference sequence). The CDR3 sequence is 15 residues long. With V trimmed by 4 bases and J by 9 bases, 12 bases remained unmatched. The chain's CDR3 is CSATQAKTSGRTQYF. CDR3 coding DNA: TGCAGTGCTACGCAAGCAAAAACTAGCGGGAGAACGCAGTATTTT.

A few counts support this clonotype. This chain joins TRBV12-3 or TRBV12-4 and TRBJ2-2; D gene ambiguous. There are 12 residues in the CDR3. Trimming pared 5 bases from V and 6 bases from J, leaving 7 bases between. As DNA, the CDR3 is TGTGCCAGCAGTGTCCGGCCCGGGGAGCTGTTTTTT. This sequence encodes CASSVRPGELFF.

The chain joins TRBV20-1 to TRBJ2-3; D may be TRBD1 (5 bases). V was pared by 6 bases and J by 0 bases, with 16 bases between. CDR3 size: 15 residues. Germline CDR1 and CDR2: DFQATT and SNEGSKA (reference sequence). In DNA form, the CDR3 reads TGCAGTGCGAGGCCAGGGCGGTCTAGCACAGATACGCAGTATTTT. This codes for CSARPGRSSTDTQYF.

The chain uses TRBV29-1 and TRBJ2-5; 8 nucleotides agree with TRBD1. With 6 bases clipped from V and 5 bases from J, the junction kept 14 bases outside the gene matches. This CDR3 has 15 amino acids. Per germline, CDR1 SQVTM and CDR2 ANQGSEA. CDR3 nucleotides: TGCAGCGTCACTAGGACAGGGACGGGATCGGAGACCCAGTACTTC. It encodes CSVTRTGTGSETQYF.

This clonotype was counted at least ten times. The chain is built from TRBV10-2 and TRBJ2-3; 7 bases map to TRBD2. Trimming took 4 bases from V and 0 from J; bases not matched to a gene: 4. This CDR3 contains 15 residues. Germline-derived CDR1 and CDR2 are WSHSY and SAAADI. The CDR3 coding sequence is TGCGCCAGCAGTGTTGGGGGAGGGAGCACAGATACGCAGTATTTT. Translation gives CASSVGGGSTDTQYF.

V is TRBV20-1 and J is TRBJ2-7, with D possibly being TRBD1 or TRBD2 (5 bases each). This CDR3 has 14 residues. Germline CDR1 is DFQATT and CDR2 is SNEGSKA (reference sequence). V lost 1 base, J lost 2 bases, and 12 bases lay in between. CDR3 DNA sequence: TGCAGTGCTAGAGTTCGAGGGGACGCCTACGAGCAGTACGTC. Translation: CSARVRGDAYEQYV.